Each of the 27 T cell receptor beta chains below was sequenced from the same sample in a study of blood T cell repertoires in COVID-19. TCRdb's table, derived via immunoSEQ multiplex PCR, lists solely in-frame clones and lacks some. Among some 290,000 clones listed, roughly 86% were seen once. The sequenced material came from PBMCs or T cells enriched from blood (not recorded which). The source is a woman aged 30 to 39 who had recovered from COVID-19.

This chain connects TRBV30 to TRBJ2-7; a weak D match, TRBD1 (7 bases). CDR1 is GTSNPN and CDR2 is SVGIG in the germline V gene (reference sequence). Deletions cut 2 bases from V and 4 bases from J, with 15 bases between. The CDR3 runs 14 residues. CDR3 sequence reads: CAWSRGLGGYEQYF. CDR3 nucleotides: TGTGCCTGGAGTAGGGGGCTAGGGGGGTACGAGCAGTACTTC.

V is TRBV7-6 and J is TRBJ1-2, with a weak D call TRBD1 (5 bases). There are 14 residues in the CDR3. V lost 1 base and J lost 4, with 10 bases in between. Germline V lookup: CDR1 SGHVS, CDR2 FNYEAQ. This CDR3 is CASSLGRESYGYTF. The CDR3 nucleotides read TGTGCCAGCAGCTTAGGCAGGGAATCCTATGGCTACACCTTC.

The V call is TRBV2, the J call TRBJ2-1; TRBD1 is a possible D gene (5 bases). The V gene's germline CDR1 is SNHLY and CDR2 FYNNEI. The V end lost 7 bases, the J end lost 6 bases, and 16 bases lay between the germline ends. CDR3 size: 14 residues. The CDR3 protein is CASIRTPWSNEQFF. CDR3 in DNA: TGTGCCAGCATCCGGACACCTTGGAGCAATGAGCAGTTCTTC.

The chain uses TRBV5-1 and TRBJ2-1; TRBD2 aligns across 7 bases. The junction had 6 bases not matched to a gene; V was cut back by 3 bases and J by 9 bases. This CDR3 contains 13 residues. CDR1 SGHRS and CDR2 YFSETQ come from the germline V gene. DNA for the CDR3: TGCGCCAGCAGCTCCCGGGAGGTAGGTGAGCAGTTCTTC. Translation gives CASSSREVGEQFF.

Of note for this clone: The junction shows a germline mismatch at one end, possibly a read error. The chain employs TRBV2 and TRBJ2-1, with TRBD1 matching over 8 bases. The CDR3 loop spans 14 amino acids. From germline, CDR1 is SNHLY and CDR2 FYNNEI. CDR3 nucleotide sequence: TGTGCCAGCAGTGGCCCGGACAGGGACAACGAGCAGTTCTTC. Amino acids: CASSGPDRDNEQFF. The whole variable domain, remainder taken from reference TRBV2 and TRBJ2-1, is EPEVTQTPSHQVTQMGQEVILRCVPISNHLYFYWYRQILGQKVEFLVSFYNNEISEKSEIFDDQFSVERPDGSNFTLKIRSTKLEDSAMYFCASSGPDRDNEQFFGPGTRLTVL.

V usage is TRBV9 and J usage is TRBJ2-3; D might be TRBD1 (5 bases). Germline V gives CDR1 SGDLS, CDR2 YYNGEE. V gave up 0 bases and J gave up 0 bases, with 11 bases separating them. The CDR3 is 16 amino acids. The DNA of the CDR3 is TGTGCCAGCAGCGTAGGCACAGGAGACAGCACAGATACGCAGTATTTT. Its protein is CASSVGTGDSTDTQYF.

This chain connects TRBV7-9 to TRBJ2-1; 10 bases align to TRBD2. The V and J ends lost 5 bases and 4 bases, in that order; junction bases with no gene match: 2. CDR1 and CDR2 from the germline V gene are SEHNR and FQNEAQ (reference sequence). The CDR3 totals 14 residues. For the CDR3, the DNA is TGTGCCAGCAGCACTAGCGGGGTTTACAATGAGCAGTTCTTC. Translation: CASSTSGVYNEQFF.

This sequence joins TRBV11-2 and TRBJ2-1; the match to TRBD2 covers 10 bases. With 3 bases clipped from V and 3 bases from J, the junction kept 11 bases outside the gene matches. The CDR3 runs to 18 residues. Per the germline V gene, CDR1 is SGHAT and CDR2 is FQNNGV. DNA for the CDR3: TGTGCCAGCAGCTTCCGGGGTGGGACTAGCGCTTACTACAATGAGCAGTTCTTC. Protein product: CASSFRGGTSAYYNEQFF. Drawing the rest from reference TRBV11-2 and TRBJ2-1, the complete variable domain is EAGVAQSPRYKIIEKRQSVAFWCNPISGHATLYWYQQILGQGPKLLIQFQNNGVVDDSQLPKDRFSAERLKGVDSTLKIQPAKLEDSAVYLCASSFRGGTSAYYNEQFFGPGTRLTVL.

This chain joins TRBV27 and TRBJ2-7; tentative D call: TRBD1 (5 bases). Germline values: CDR1 MNHEY, CDR2 SMNVEV (reference sequence). The CDR3 consists of 13 residues. V lost 6 bases and J lost 3, with 12 bases in between. The CDR3 DNA follows: TGTGCCAGCAGCCGATCCGGACACTACGAGCAGTACTTC. Encoded protein: CASSRSGHYEQYF.

The CDR3 sequence is CASSLWPPETQYF. The DNA for the CDR3 is TGTGCCAGCAGCTTATGGCCACCAGAGACCCAGTACTTC. This chain uses TRBV7-2 with TRBJ2-5; D is unresolved. This CDR3 has 13 amino acids. Germline V gives CDR1 SGHTA, CDR2 FQGNSA. With 2 bases removed from V and 4 bases from J, the gap between germline ends came to 8 bases.

The chain joins TRBV12-3 or TRBV12-4 to TRBJ2-7; a weak D match, TRBD1 (6 bases). Trimming took 4 bases from V and 3 from J, leaving 10 bases between them. The CDR3 contains 13 residues. CDR3: CASSWGTLYEQYF. The CDR3 DNA sequence: TGTGCCAGCAGTTGGGGGACACTCTACGAGCAGTACTTC.

The chain links TRBV6-1 to TRBJ2-3, with 10 nucleotides matching TRBD2. Germline V gives CDR1 MNHNS, CDR2 SASEGT. The CDR3 runs 16 residues. With V trimmed by 2 bases and J by 4 bases, 6 bases remained unmatched. In nucleotides, the CDR3 is TGTGCCAGCAGTGAACAAAGGCTAGCGGGAGCAGATACGCAGTATTTT. Protein product: CASSEQRLAGADTQYF.

The chain links TRBV7-5 to TRBJ1-4; TRBD1 was called by the table and not checked on the DNA. TRBV7-5 is flagged as a pseudogene. This CDR3 comprises 17 residues. The CDR3 DNA follows: TGTGCCAGAAGCTTAGGTCCAAAAAGGGGGTGGAATGAAAAACTGTTTTTT. It yields the protein CARSLGPKRGWNEKLFF.

The V call is TRBV7-9, the J call TRBJ2-7; TRBD1 matches 7 bases. The CDR3 is 16 amino acids. J was trimmed by 2 bases and V by 5 bases; bases with no gene match: 12. Germline loops: CDR1 SEHNR, CDR2 FQNEAQ (reference sequence). CDR3 sequence: CASSPESGDSPYEQYF. The CDR3 bases are TGTGCCAGCAGCCCTGAATCCGGGGACAGCCCCTACGAGCAGTACTTC.

This sequence joins TRBV28 and TRBJ1-4, with D unresolved. V was shortened by 2 bases and J by 8 bases, with 6 bases between the two germline ends. This CDR3 is built from 12 residues. Looked up from germline, CDR1 is MDHEN and CDR2 is SYDVKM. CDR3 sequence reads: CASSLEEEKLFF. CDR3 bases: TGTGCCAGCAGTTTAGAGGAGGAAAAACTGTTTTTT. The full variable domain, in which reference TRBV28 and TRBJ1-4 provide the parts outside the CDR3, is DVKVTQSSRYLVKRTGEKVFLECVQDMDHENMFWYRQDPGLGLRLIYFSYDVKMKEKGDIPEGYSVSREKKERFSLILESASTNQTSMYLCASSLEEEKLFFGSGTQLSVL.

The V call is TRBV15, the J call TRBJ1-3, with D possibly TRBD1 on 6 matching bases. Deletions cut 9 bases from V and 3 bases from J, with 18 bases between. This CDR3 spans 15 amino acids. Per the germline V gene, CDR1 is LNHNV and CDR2 is YYDKDF (reference sequence). CDR3 DNA: TGTGCCACGAAGGGAGCAGGGGCTCGTGGAAACACCATATATTTT. Translated, it gives CATKGAGARGNTIYF.

The V call is TRBV7-2, the J call TRBJ1-2; 10 positions agree with TRBD1. CDR1 is SGHTA and CDR2 is FQGNSA in the germline V gene. V dropped 1 base and J dropped 2; count of bases not matched to a gene: 4. The CDR3 runs 16 residues. The CDR3 DNA reads TGTGCCAGCAGCTTAGGGGACAGGGGCGCGAACTATGGCTACACCTTC. Translation gives CASSLGDRGANYGYTF. Combining the CDR3 with reference TRBV7-2 and TRBJ1-2 gives the whole variable domain GAGVSQSPSNKVTEKGKDVELRCDPISGHTALYWYRQSLGQGLEFLIYFQGNSAPDKSGLPSDRFSAERTGGSVSTLTIQRTQQEDSAVYLCASSLGDRGANYGYTFGSGTRLTVV.

This chain uses TRBV5-4 with TRBJ2-1; no firm D call. This CDR3 spans 16 amino acids. The germline V gene has CDR1 SGHNT and CDR2 YYREEE (reference sequence). The V gene lost 1 base and the J gene lost 0 bases, with 11 bases spanning the gap. The CDR3 loop is CASSLLADSSYNEQFF. CDR3 coding DNA: TGTGCCAGCAGCTTGCTGGCGGATAGCTCCTACAATGAGCAGTTCTTC.

The V gene is TRBV3-1 (or the pseudogene TRBV3-2), the J gene TRBJ1-5, with a weak D call TRBD1 (6 bases). The length of the CDR3 is 14 residues. Germline assignment: CDR1 LGHDT and CDR2 YNNKEL (reference sequence). V gave up 0 bases and J gave up 5 bases, with 8 bases separating them. The CDR3 loop is CASSQDHRDQPQHF. Written as DNA, the CDR3 is TGTGCCAGCAGCCAAGATCACAGGGATCAGCCCCAGCATTTT.

This clone was seen a handful of times. This chain joins TRBV7-9 and TRBJ1-6; possible D gene TRBD1, 6 bases. CDR1 and CDR2 (germline): SEHNR, FQNEAQ (reference sequence). V lost 2 bases to trimming and J lost 5 bases, with 13 bases between them. The CDR3 length is 16 residues. This chain's CDR3 is CASSLSPTGNNSPLHF. CDR3 in DNA: TGTGCCAGCAGCTTATCCCCCACAGGGAATAATTCACCCCTCCACTTT.

This clone was seen a single time. The rearrangement links TRBV12-3 or TRBV12-4 to TRBJ1-2; no definite D call. The CDR3 is made up of 13 amino acids. The ends were cut back, 6 bases at V and 3 bases at J, with 11 bases in the middle. The CDR3 protein is CASSPSLYYGYTF. The CDR3 DNA follows: TGTGCCAGCAGCCCCAGTCTCTACTATGGCTACACCTTC.

V and J are TRBV9 and TRBJ2-7, with D possibly matching TRBD1 (8 bases). V shed 4 bases and J shed 0 bases, with 17 bases lying between them. Per the germline V gene, CDR1 is SGDLS and CDR2 is YYNGEE. This CDR3 region has 16 residues. In nucleotides, the CDR3 is TGTGCCAGCAGCCCTCAAACAGGGGGGGACTCCTACGAGCAGTACTTC. Its protein is CASSPQTGGDSYEQYF.

This chain joins TRBV27 and TRBJ1-4, with D tentatively TRBD1 (5 bases). The CDR3 extends over 15 amino acids. CDR1 and CDR2 (germline): MNHEY, SMNVEV (reference sequence). V shed 0 bases and J shed 7 bases, with 12 bases lying between them. This CDR3 is CASSLSWTSAEKLFF. The CDR3 bases are TGTGCCAGCAGTTTATCTTGGACAAGCGCTGAAAAACTGTTTTTT.

The CDR3 region has the DNA TGTGCCACAAGCGGGAGTCATACCGGGGAGCTGTTTTTT. It yields the protein CATSGSHTGELFF. V gene TRBV9 combines with J gene TRBJ2-2, with 8 positions matching TRBD2. This CDR3 has 13 residues. The V gene end was trimmed by 9 bases and the J gene end by 5 bases; junction bases not matched to a gene: 6. CDR1 is SGDLS and CDR2 is YYNGEE in the germline V gene. Filled out from reference TRBV9 and TRBJ2-2, the complete variable domain reads DSGVTQTPKHLITATGQRVTLRCSPRSGDLSVYWYQQSLDQGLQFLIQYYNGEERAKGNILERFSAQQFPDLHSELNLSSLELGDSALYFCATSGSHTGELFFGEGSRLTVL.

This sequence joins TRBV30 and TRBJ2-7; 14 bases agree with TRBD2. The germline V gene has CDR1 GTSNPN and CDR2 SVGIG (reference sequence). V lost 4 bases to trimming and J lost 4 bases; unmatched junction nucleotides: 21. The CDR3 loop spans 20 amino acids. For the CDR3, the DNA is TGTGCCTGGACTTGGTCCCGACTAGCGGGAGGGAGAAAGACCTTGTACGAGCAGTACTTC. This gives the protein CAWTWSRLAGGRKTLYEQYF.

V and J are TRBV27 and TRBJ2-7; a weak D match, TRBD1 (5 bases). The CDR3 runs 15 residues. Germline V gene sequence: CDR1 MNHEY, CDR2 SMNVEV (reference sequence). Trimming took off 2 bases at V and 5 bases at J, with 16 bases between the two ends. The CDR3 nucleotides read TGTGCCAGCAGTTTAACTGGCAGGGTTGCCCACGAGCAGTACTTC. This codes for CASSLTGRVAHEQYF.

The chain links TRBV4-3 to TRBJ2-5, with TRBD1 matching over 7 bases. The CDR3 contains 15 residues. V shed 4 bases and J 4 bases; nucleotides not matched to a gene: 9. From germline, CDR1 is LGHNA and CDR2 YSLEER. CDR3 in amino acids: CASSPDRDPGETQYF. CDR3 coding DNA: TGCGCCAGCAGCCCTGACAGGGACCCAGGAGAGACCCAGTACTTC.